This T cell receptor beta chain emerged from a study of T cells in Graves' hyperthyroidism and ophthalmopathy. Study results and caveats: Separating ophthalmopathy from stable hyperthyroidism was achieved by a 13 V-J model.

Per germline, CDR1 GTSNPN and CDR2 SVGIG (reference sequence). CDR3 length: 18 amino acids. The junction had 17 bases not matched to a gene; V was cut back by 0 bases and J by 4 bases. Patients showing uncontrolled infection, other autoimmune disease, pregnancy or lactation were ineligible. Notes on this clonotype: No antigen is known for it.

There were TCR beta CDR3 regions amplified from RNA transcripts. Initially, a first-round RT-PCR of the TCR CDR3 employed the HTBI primer set. TCRdb analysed the multiplex PCR reads with MiXCR anew, one entry per CDR3 protein. The sample contains roughly 580,000 distinct CDR3 sequences, about 14% of which appear only once. This TCR was recovered from a woman in her thirties with Graves' hyperthyroidism that later progressed to Graves' ophthalmopathy. Sequenced: blood. The V call is TRBV30, the J call TRBJ2-7; 8 bases map to TRBD2. The CDR3 nucleotides are TGTGCCTGGAGTGTACCCCGGGCCGGCGGGAGGTCGTTGTACGAGCAGTACTTC. The encoded protein is CAWSVPRAGGRSLYEQYF.